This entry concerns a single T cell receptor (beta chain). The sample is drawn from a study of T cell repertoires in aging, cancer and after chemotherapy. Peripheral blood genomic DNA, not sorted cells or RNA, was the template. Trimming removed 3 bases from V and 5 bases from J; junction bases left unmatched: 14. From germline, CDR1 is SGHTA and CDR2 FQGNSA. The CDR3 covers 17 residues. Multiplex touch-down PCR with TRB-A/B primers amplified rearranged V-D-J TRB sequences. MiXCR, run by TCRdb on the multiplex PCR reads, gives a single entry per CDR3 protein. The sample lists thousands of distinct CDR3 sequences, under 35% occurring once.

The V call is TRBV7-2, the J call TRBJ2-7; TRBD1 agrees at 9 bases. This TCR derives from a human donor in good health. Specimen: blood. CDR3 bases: TGTGCCAGCAGCTTTAAAAGGACCGGGACAGGGAAGCACGAGCAGTACTTC. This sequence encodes CASSFKRTGTGKHEQYF.